These T cell receptor beta chains were read from a single sample in a study of blood T cell repertoires in COVID-19. Method: immunoSEQ multiplex PCR; TCRdb's copy keeps in-frame clones and lacks some. The top ten hold less than 3.5% of the sample, which has 150,000 to 200,000 clones, about 85% seen once. The specimen was peripheral blood. The source of these receptors is a human donor with acute or convalescent COVID-19. The donor label of this sample is uncertain. Both conserved end residues are trimmed from each CDR3.

J gene,V gene,CDR3 protein
TRBJ1-6,TRBV6-5,ASRRQGADNSPLH
TRBJ2-1,TRBV5-1,ASSLASTSGGPYNEQF
TRBJ2-1,TRBV19,ASSITGVSYNEQF
TRBJ1-1,TRBV30,AWRDRGNTEAF
TRBJ1-5,TRBV6-5,ASSLGLNSNQPQH
TRBJ1-4,TRBV27,ASSWKGGATNEKLF
TRBJ2-7,TRBV7-8,ASNSGPLAGVGRSYEQY
TRBJ1-2,TRBV6-5,ASSRQVTGYGYT
TRBJ2-1,TRBV4-2,ASSQDGRATYNEQF
TRBJ2-1,TRBV5-1,ASSLGQGYEQF
TRBJ2-5,TRBV7-6,ASSPEEWEGTQY
TRBJ1-4,TRBV19,ASSAPSVDVNEKLF
TRBJ1-2,TRBV6-4,ASSADRGRGYT
TRBJ1-5,TRBV2,ASSGQGHSNQPQH
TRBJ1-1,TRBV7-8,ASSLAYSRRGNTEAF
TRBJ2-1,TRBV30,AWRAGTSGGLSSYNEQF
TRBJ2-2,TRBV4-2,ASSPILGRNTGELF
TRBJ1-1,TRBV9,ASSEGGEHTEAF
TRBJ1-5,TRBV28,ASIQSGQGNQPQH
TRBJ2-7,TRBV3-1/TRBV3-2,ASSQILSAYEQY
TRBJ1-2,TRBV5-1,ASSLVVGGYGYT
TRBJ2-7,TRBV4-1,ASSLGLAGEQY
TRBJ1-1,TRBV5-5,ASSLLGGPEAF
TRBJ1-3,TRBV24-1,ATSGSGTVGNTIY
TRBJ2-2,TRBV28,ASSFQYTGELF
TRBJ1-4,TRBV5-6,ASSLEGRGRTNEKLF
TRBJ2-7,TRBV28,ASRESGGDSYEQY
TRBJ2-7,TRBV3-1/TRBV3-2,ASGEARVTYEQY
TRBJ1-6,TRBV25-1,ASSEPSPAMSPLH
TRBJ1-2,TRBV10-2,ASSESGAVYGYT
TRBJ2-3,TRBV2,ASSPSGGTQY
TRBJ2-7,TRBV7-8,ASSLDRVRY
TRBJ1-4,TRBV5-4,ASSPGQTDEKLF
TRBJ2-2,TRBV3-1/TRBV3-2,ASSQGTGWWTGELF
TRBJ1-5,TRBV5-8,ASSFRTGLNQPQH
TRBJ2-7,TRBV7-2,ASSPSGGAVEQY
TRBJ2-7,TRBV28,ASSLDRGAYEQY
TRBJ1-5,TRBV4-2,ASSQEALSNQPQH
TRBJ1-3,TRBV6-2/TRBV6-3,ASSSFSFSGNTIY
TRBJ1-4,TRBV18,ASSLQGMEKLF
TRBJ1-1,TRBV3-1/TRBV3-2,ASSQWGDGEAF
TRBJ1-3,TRBV7-3,ASSQGWDRGGNTIY
TRBJ1-2,TRBV4-1,ASSQGNRWLGGYT
TRBJ1-5,TRBV12-5,ASGLARTDYSNQPQH
TRBJ2-3,TRBV7-6,ASSLRSLAGTTDTQY
TRBJ1-2,TRBV6-6,ASSYSGRETRGYT
TRBJ1-2,TRBV7-2,ASSRDKGGYT
TRBJ2-1,TRBV19,ASSPVANYNEQF
TRBJ2-2,TRBV11-3,ASSQLSDRAGELF
TRBJ2-7,TRBV18,ASSPDRASYEQY
TRBJ1-2,TRBV19,ASRIGSPNYGYT
TRBJ2-7,TRBV28,ASSLTTEQY
TRBJ1-4,TRBV5-6,ASSLGTATNEKLF
TRBJ1-1,TRBV7-9,ASSSAQGADTEAF